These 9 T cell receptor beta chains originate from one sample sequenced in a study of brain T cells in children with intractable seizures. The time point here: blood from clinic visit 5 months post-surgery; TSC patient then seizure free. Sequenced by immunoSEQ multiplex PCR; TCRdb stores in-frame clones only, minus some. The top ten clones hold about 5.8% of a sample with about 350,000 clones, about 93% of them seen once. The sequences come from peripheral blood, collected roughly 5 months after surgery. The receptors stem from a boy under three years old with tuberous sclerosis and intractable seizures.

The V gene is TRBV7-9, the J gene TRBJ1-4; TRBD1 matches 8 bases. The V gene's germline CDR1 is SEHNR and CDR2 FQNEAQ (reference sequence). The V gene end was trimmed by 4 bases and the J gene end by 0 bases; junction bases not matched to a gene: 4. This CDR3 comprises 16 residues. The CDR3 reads CASSSDRVATNEKLFF. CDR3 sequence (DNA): TGTGCCAGCAGCTCGGACAGGGTCGCAACTAATGAAAAACTGTTTTTT.

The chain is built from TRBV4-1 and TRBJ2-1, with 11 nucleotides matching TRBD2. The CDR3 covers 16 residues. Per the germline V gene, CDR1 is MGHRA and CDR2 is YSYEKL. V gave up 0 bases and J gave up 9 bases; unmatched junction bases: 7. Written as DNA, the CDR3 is TGCGCCAGCAGCCAAGATTCTAGCGGGGGGAAAATTGAGCAGTTCTTC. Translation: CASSQDSSGGKIEQFF.

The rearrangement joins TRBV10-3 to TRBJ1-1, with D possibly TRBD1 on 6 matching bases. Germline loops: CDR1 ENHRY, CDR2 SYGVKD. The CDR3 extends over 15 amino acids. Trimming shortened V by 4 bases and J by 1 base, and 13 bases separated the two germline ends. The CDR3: CAISGWKGENTEAFF. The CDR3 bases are TGTGCCATCAGTGGTTGGAAGGGGGAGAACACTGAAGCTTTCTTT.

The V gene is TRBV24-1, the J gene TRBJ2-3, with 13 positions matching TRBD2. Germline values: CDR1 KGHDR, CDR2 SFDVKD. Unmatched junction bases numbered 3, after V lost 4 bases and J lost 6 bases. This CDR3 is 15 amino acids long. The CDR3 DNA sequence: TGTGCCACCAGTGAGCCGACTAGCGGGAGGGATACGCAGTATTTT. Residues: CATSEPTSGRDTQYF.

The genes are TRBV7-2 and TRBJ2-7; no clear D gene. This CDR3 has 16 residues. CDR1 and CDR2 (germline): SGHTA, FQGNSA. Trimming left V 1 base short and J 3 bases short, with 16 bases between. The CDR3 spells CASSLVVGPHGYEQYF. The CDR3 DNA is TGTGCCAGCAGCTTAGTAGTAGGACCGCATGGCTACGAGCAGTACTTC.

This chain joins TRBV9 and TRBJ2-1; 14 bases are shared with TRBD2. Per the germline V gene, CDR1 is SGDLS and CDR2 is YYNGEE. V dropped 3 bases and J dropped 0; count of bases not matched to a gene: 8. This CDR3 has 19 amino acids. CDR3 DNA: TGTGCCAGCAGCGAAGAGGGACTAGCGGGGGCCTTCTCCTACAATGAGCAGTTCTTC. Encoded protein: CASSEEGLAGAFSYNEQFF. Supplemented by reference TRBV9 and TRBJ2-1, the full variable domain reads DSGVTQTPKHLITATGQRVTLRCSPRSGDLSVYWYQQSLDQGLQFLIQYYNGEERAKGNILERFSAQQFPDLHSELNLSSLELGDSALYFCASSEEGLAGAFSYNEQFFGPGTRLTVL.

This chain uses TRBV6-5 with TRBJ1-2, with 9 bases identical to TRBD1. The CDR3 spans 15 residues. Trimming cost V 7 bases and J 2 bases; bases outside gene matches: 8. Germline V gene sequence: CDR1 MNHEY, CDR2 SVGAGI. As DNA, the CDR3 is TGTGCCAGCACCACACCCGACAGGGGGAACTATGGCTACACCTTC. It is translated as CASTTPDRGNYGYTF.

Here the CDR3 reads CASSLMSDITDTQYF. The CDR3 region has the DNA TGTGCCAGCAGCTTAATGTCGGACATAACAGATACGCAGTATTTT. The V and J genes are TRBV11-3 and TRBJ2-3, with a tentative D call TRBD1 (5 bases). In germline, CDR1 is SGHNT, CDR2 YENEEA. Trimming took 2 bases from V and 3 from J, leaving 12 bases between them. The CDR3 extends over 15 amino acids.

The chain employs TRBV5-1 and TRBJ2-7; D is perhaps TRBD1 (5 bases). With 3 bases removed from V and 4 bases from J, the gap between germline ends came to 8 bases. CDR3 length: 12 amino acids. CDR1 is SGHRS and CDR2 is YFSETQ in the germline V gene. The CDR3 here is CASSSTGYEQYF. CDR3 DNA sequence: TGCGCCAGCAGCTCAACAGGATACGAGCAGTACTTC.